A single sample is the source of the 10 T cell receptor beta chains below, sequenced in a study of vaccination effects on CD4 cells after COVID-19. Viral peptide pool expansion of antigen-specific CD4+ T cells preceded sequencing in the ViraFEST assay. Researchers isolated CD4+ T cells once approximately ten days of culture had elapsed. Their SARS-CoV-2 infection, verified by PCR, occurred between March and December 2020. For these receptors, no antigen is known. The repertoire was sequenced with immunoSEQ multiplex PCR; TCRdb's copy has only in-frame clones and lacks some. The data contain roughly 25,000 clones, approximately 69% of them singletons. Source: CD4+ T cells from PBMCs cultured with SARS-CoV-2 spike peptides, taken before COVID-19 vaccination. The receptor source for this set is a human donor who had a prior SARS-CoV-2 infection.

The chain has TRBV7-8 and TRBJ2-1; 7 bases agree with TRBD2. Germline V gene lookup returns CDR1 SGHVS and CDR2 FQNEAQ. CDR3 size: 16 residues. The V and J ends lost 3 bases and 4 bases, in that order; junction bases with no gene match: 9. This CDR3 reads CASSLGGTNRYNEQFF. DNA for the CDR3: TGTGCCAGCAGCTTGGGAGGGACCAATCGGTACAATGAGCAGTTCTTC. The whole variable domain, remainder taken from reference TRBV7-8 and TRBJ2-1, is GAGVSQSPRYKVAKRGQDVALRCDPISGHVSLFWYQQALGQGPEFLTYFQNEAQLDKSGLPSDRFFAERPEGSVSTLKIQRTQQEDSAVYLCASSLGGTNRYNEQFFGPGTRLTVL.

This CDR3 reads CASSLGAGAEAFF. DNA of the CDR3: TGTGCCAGCAGTTTAGGGGCTGGGGCTGAAGCTTTCTTT. V is TRBV12-3 or TRBV12-4 and J is TRBJ1-1; the D is unclear. The germline V and J ends were trimmed by 1 base and 6 bases, with 9 bases remaining between them. This CDR3 has 13 residues.

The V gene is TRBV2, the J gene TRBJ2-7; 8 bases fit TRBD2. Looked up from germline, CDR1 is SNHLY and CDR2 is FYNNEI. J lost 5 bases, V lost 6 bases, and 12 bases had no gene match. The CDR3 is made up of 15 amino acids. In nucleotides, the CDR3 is TGTGCCAGCAGAAGGAGCGGGGGACCTCGAAACGAGCAGTACTTC. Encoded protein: CASRRSGGPRNEQYF.

The CDR3 spells CASSYSISTEAFF. The CDR3 DNA reads TGTGCCAGCAGTTACTCGATATCCACTGAAGCTTTCTTT. The chain has TRBV6-5 and TRBJ1-1; D gene uncertain. This CDR3 is 13 amino acids long. Germline V lookup: CDR1 MNHEY, CDR2 SVGAGI. V lost 0 bases, J lost 4 bases, and 6 bases lay in between.

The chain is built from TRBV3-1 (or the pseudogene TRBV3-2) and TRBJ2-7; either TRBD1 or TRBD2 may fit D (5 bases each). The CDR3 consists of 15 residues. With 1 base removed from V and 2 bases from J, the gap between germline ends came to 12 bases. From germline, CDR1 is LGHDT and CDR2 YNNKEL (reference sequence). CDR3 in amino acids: CASSQVGENPYEQYF. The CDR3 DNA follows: TGTGCCAGCAGCCAAGTGGGGGAAAATCCCTACGAGCAGTACTTC.

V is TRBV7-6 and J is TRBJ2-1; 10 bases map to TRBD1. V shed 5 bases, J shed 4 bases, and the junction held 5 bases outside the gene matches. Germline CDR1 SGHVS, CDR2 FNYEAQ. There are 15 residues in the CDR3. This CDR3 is CASSPRDRGYNEQFF. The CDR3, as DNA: TGTGCCAGCAGCCCCCGGGACAGGGGTTACAATGAGCAGTTCTTC.

Written as DNA, the CDR3 is TGTGCCACCAGCAGATCTAGCGGGGCCGAAGAGACCCAGTACTTC. Its protein is CATSRSSGAEETQYF. The rearrangement joins TRBV15 to TRBJ2-5, with 9 bases identical to TRBD2. CDR1 LNHNV and CDR2 YYDKDF come from the germline V gene (reference sequence). The V and J ends lost 2 bases and 3 bases, in that order; junction bases with no gene match: 4. The CDR3 totals 15 residues.

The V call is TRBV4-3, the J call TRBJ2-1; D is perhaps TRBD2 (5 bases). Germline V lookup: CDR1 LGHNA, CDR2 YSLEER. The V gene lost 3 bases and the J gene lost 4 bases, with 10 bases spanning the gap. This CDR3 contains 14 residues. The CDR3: CASSHDYPYNEQFF. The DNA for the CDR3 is TGCGCCAGCAGCCACGACTACCCTTACAATGAGCAGTTCTTC.

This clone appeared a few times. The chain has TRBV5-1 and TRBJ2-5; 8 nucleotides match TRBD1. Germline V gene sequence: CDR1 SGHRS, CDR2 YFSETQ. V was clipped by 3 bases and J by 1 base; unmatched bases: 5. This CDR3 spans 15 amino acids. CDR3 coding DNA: TGCGCCAGCAGCTCGCTGCAGGGGGCCCAAGAGACCCAGTACTTC. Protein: CASSSLQGAQETQYF.

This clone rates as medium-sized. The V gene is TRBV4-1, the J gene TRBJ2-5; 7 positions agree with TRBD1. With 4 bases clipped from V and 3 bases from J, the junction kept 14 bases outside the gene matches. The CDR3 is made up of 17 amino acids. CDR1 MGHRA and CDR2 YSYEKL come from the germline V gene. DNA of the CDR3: TGCGCCAGCAGCCCGCTTCCGGTTCGCCAGGGGGAAGAGACCCAGTACTTC. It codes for CASSPLPVRQGEETQYF.